The rows below give T cell receptor beta chains drawn from one sample of a study of cytomegalovirus exposure and HLA in healthy donors. Profiling relied on immunoSEQ multiplex PCR, and the TCRdb table lists in-frame clones only, not all of them. The sample carries about 190,000 clones, 81% recorded once. The sequencing input was PBMCs. These receptors came from a man between 35 and 55 years old in good health and CMV-seropositive. Each CDR3 is given with its conserved first and last residue.

J | V | CDR3
TRBJ2-5 | TRBV7-9 | CASSPGTSGETQYF
TRBJ2-3 | TRBV2 | CASSDWQGARYTQYF
TRBJ2-2 | TRBV28 | CASSPQGYSTGELFF
TRBJ2-7 | TRBV5-5 | CASSLAQGTLSYEQYF
TRBJ2-1 | TRBV28 | CASSLGDRDSNEQFF
TRBJ2-7 | TRBV4-3 | CASSRQNSPYEQYF
TRBJ1-2 | TRBV15 | CATSREGGLYGYTF
TRBJ2-5 | TRBV7-8 | CASSPGTGPQETQYF
TRBJ2-7 | TRBV19 | CASSQQGAYEQYF
TRBJ2-7 | TRBV6-5 | CASSYSRTGTYEQYF
TRBJ1-2 | TRBV15 | CATSRDKGARDGYTF
TRBJ2-5 | TRBV10-3 | CAISERGAGGGAEETQYF
TRBJ2-1 | TRBV5-6 | CASSFAGLLGTGAYNEQFF
TRBJ2-2 | TRBV12-5 | CASGLDPKRTGEGIGELFF
TRBJ2-7 | TRBV6-1 | CASSEAHRQDDLRKQYF
TRBJ2-7 | TRBV7-6 | CASSFLGGASEQYF
TRBJ2-7 | TRBV18 | CASSPGTLALYEQYF
TRBJ2-6 | TRBV5-1 | CASSLQGAGANVLTF
TRBJ2-7 | TRBV28 | CASRAPSGRGEQYF
TRBJ1-6 | TRBV6-1 | CASSELGDNYNSPLHF
TRBJ2-5 | TRBV5-4 | CASSWDPTSGIQETQYF
TRBJ2-4 | TRBV7-2 | CASSQGQGAQNIQYF
TRBJ2-4 | TRBV27 | CASTTSDRPVGKNIQYF
TRBJ2-1 | TRBV7-9 | CASSLATGTGGDEQFF
TRBJ2-7 | TRBV13 | CASSLYRHYEQYF
TRBJ2-1 | TRBV4-1 | CASSRIGGSGLMGEQFF
TRBJ1-2 | TRBV6-5 | CASTSPGQGLGGYTF
TRBJ2-7 | TRBV7-2 | CASSRRLAGGTYEQYF
TRBJ2-1 | TRBV2 | CASSGQGYNEQFF
TRBJ2-5 | TRBV21-1 | CASSRIDRDQETQYF
TRBJ1-1 | TRBV10-3 | CAISELASLDTEAFF
TRBJ2-3 | TRBV5-6 | CASSLLQGSTDTQYF
TRBJ1-4 | TRBV6-5 | CASSYSSGRTNEKLFF
NA | TRBV25-1 | CASSKGGPNSYEQYF
TRBJ2-3 | TRBV19 | CASSGQGWDTQYF
TRBJ2-4 | TRBV4-1 | CASSQGRGYIQYF
TRBJ2-3 | TRBV9 | CASSVGTSGSGTQYF
TRBJ2-3 | TRBV7-8 | CASRGLASTDTQYF
NA | TRBV6-5 | CASSNTGTEVYEQYF
TRBJ2-1 | TRBV25-1 | CAIPPHRRGPINEQFF
TRBJ2-1 | TRBV19 | CASRREGYNEQFF
TRBJ1-6 | TRBV7-9 | CASSLGDRGPNGDNSPLHF
TRBJ2-7 | TRBV15 | CATSRGPSEQYF
TRBJ2-5 | TRBV5-1 | CASSSGQVKETQYF
TRBJ1-1 | TRBV13 | CASRQGAPRNTEAFF
TRBJ2-2 | TRBV4-2 | CASSQGGSSTGELFF
TRBJ1-4 | TRBV28 | CASSPDSLNEKLFF
TRBJ2-1 | TRBV5-1 | CASSPDRGTEQFF
TRBJ1-2 | TRBV6-5 | CASSRGQGEYGYTF
TRBJ2-7 | TRBV6-6 | CASTSDRVGYEQYF